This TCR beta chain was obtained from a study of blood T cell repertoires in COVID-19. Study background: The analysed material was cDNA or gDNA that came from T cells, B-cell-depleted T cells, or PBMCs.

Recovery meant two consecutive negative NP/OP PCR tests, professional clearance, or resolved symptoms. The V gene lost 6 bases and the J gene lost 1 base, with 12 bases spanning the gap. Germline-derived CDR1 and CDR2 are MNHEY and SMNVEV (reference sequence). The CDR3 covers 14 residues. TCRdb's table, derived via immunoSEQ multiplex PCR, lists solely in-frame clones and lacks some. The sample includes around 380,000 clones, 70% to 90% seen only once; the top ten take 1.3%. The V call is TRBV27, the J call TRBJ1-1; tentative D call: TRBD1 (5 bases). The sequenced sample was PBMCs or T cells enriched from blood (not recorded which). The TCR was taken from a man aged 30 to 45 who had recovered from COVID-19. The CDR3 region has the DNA TGTGCCAGCAGGGTCTCGGGGGGGAACACTGAAGCTTTCTTT. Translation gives CASRVSGGNTEAFF.